This T cell receptor beta chain was identified in a study of T cells in Graves' hyperthyroidism and ophthalmopathy. About the research overall: Peripheral blood draws took place at initial diagnosis, ahead of any treatment. Overall study results and limits: Progression to ophthalmopathy was predicted a median of approximately seven months early.

Deletions cut 3 bases from V and 6 bases from J, with 6 bases between. The CDR3 covers 11 residues. This clonotype was counted at least ten times. Its antigen is not known. Criteria for exclusion of patients were uncontrolled infection, other autoimmune disease, pregnancy or lactation. Fresh peripheral blood, 10 ml, was the source of the PBMCs. The source material, RNA transcripts, was used to amplify TCR beta CDR3 regions. HTBI primers drove first-round RT-PCR of the TCR CDR3. TCRdb used MiXCR to reprocess the multiplex PCR reads, holding one entry per CDR3 protein. The sample lists 400,000 to 450,000 distinct CDR3 sequences, roughly 14% occurring once.

The sample was blood. The rearrangement joins TRBV12-3 or TRBV12-4 to TRBJ2-7; D is unclear. This receptor was taken from a man aged 18 to 35 with Graves' ophthalmopathy. The CDR3 coding sequence is TGTGCCAGCAGTTTTAGAGGCGAGCAGTACTTC. Encoded protein: CASSFRGEQYF.